This T cell receptor (beta chain) is drawn from a study of T cells in Graves' hyperthyroidism and ophthalmopathy. This clonotype came up a few times. V was shortened by 6 bases and J by 1 base, with 13 bases between the two germline ends. Germline V lookup: CDR1 MNHNS, CDR2 SASEGT. This CDR3 has 15 amino acids. RNA transcripts served as the template for amplifying TCR beta CDR3 regions. The primer set for the first-round RT-PCR of the TCR CDR3 was HTBI. TCRdb redid the calling of the multiplex PCR reads with MiXCR, one entry per CDR3 protein. The sample includes 550,000 to 650,000 distinct CDR3 sequences, around 14% seen only once; the top ten take about 5.8%.

The clonotype was recovered from a woman in her twenties or thirties with Graves' hyperthyroidism that later progressed to Graves' ophthalmopathy. The sample consisted of blood. V gene TRBV6-1 combines with J gene TRBJ1-5, with D possibly matching TRBD1 (5 bases). In DNA, the CDR3 is TGTGCCAGCAGCCAGGGCGTAATCAGCAATCAGCCCCAGCATTTT. Its translation is CASSQGVISNQPQHF.